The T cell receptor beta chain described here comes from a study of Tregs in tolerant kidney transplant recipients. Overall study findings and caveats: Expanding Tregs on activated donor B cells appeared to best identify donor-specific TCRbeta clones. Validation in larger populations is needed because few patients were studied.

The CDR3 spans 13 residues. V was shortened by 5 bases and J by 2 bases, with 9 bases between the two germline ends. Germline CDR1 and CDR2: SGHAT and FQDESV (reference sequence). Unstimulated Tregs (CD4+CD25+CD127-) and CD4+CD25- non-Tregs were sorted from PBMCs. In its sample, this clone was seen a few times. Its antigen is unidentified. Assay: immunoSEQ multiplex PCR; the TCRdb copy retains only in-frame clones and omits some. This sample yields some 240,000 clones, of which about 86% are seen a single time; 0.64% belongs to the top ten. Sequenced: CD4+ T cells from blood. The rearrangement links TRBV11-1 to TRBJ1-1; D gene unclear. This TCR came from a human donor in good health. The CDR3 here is CASSLTRNTEAFF. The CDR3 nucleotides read TGTGCCAGCAGCCTTACAAGAAACACTGAAGCTTTCTTT.